These T cell receptor beta chains were read from a single sample in a study of blood T cell repertoires in COVID-19. Only in-frame clones appear in the TCRdb table, and some are missing; sequencing was by immunoSEQ multiplex PCR. The sample contains around 300,000 clones, around 90% of which appear only once. The sample was PBMCs or T cells enriched from blood (not recorded which). The receptors stem from a young man who had recovered from COVID-19. The CDR3 runs from the conserved cysteine through the conserved F or W. The D gene is left open where the match is weak. Some rows mark clone size as missing; the rest say once, few, many or name a class of expanded clone.

TRBJ2-1 NA TRBV27 once TGTGCCAGCAGTTTGAGGGTAGACAATGAGCAGTTCTTC CASSLRVDNEQFF
TRBJ1-6 NA TRBV6-1 few TGTGCCAGCAGTGAAGCAGGAGATTCACCCCTCCACTTT CASSEAGDSPLHF
TRBJ2-3 TRBD1 TRBV24-1 NA TGTGCCACCAGTGACCCCCGGGACAGGACCACAGATACGCAGTATTTT CATSDPRDRTTDTQYF
TRBJ2-5 NA TRBV5-1 NA TGCGCCAGCAGCCCCCGGGGGAGTGGGGAGACCCAGTACTTC CASSPRGSGETQYF
TRBJ2-5 TRBD2 TRBV5-1 NA TGCGCCAGCAGCTTGCCTAGCGGGGGGATACAAGAGACCCAGTACTTC CASSLPSGGIQETQYF
TRBJ1-2 NA TRBV5-1 NA TGCGCCAGCAGCTCCGGACATCTGGATGGCTACACCTTC CASSSGHLDGYTF
TRBJ1-5 TRBD1 TRBV11-3 NA TGTGCCAGCAGCCCGGGACAGGGGAATCAGCCCCAGCATTTT CASSPGQGNQPQHF
TRBJ2-3 NA TRBV2 NA TGTGCCAGCAGTGAAGGCGGGCTCACAGATACGCAGTATTTT CASSEGGLTDTQYF
TRBJ2-3 TRBD1 TRBV5-1 NA TGCGCCAGCAGCCCGCGGAAAGGACAGGGGGCGCGCGATACGCAGTATTTT CASSPRKGQGARDTQYF
TRBJ2-1 NA TRBV27 NA TGTGCCAGCAGAAAGGACACAATCTCCTACAATGAGCAGTTCTTC CASRKDTISYNEQFF
TRBJ1-3 NA TRBV30 NA TGTGCCTGGAGTGTATCAGGGGGAAACACCATATATTTT CAWSVSGGNTIYF
TRBJ1-2 NA TRBV15 once TGTGCCACCAGCAGAGATTTGGGTGGGGGCGTTGGCTACACCTTC CATSRDLGGGVGYTF
TRBJ1-5 TRBD1 TRBV28 many TGTGCCAGCAGCTACACCATTGGACAGGGGGGTAGGGCCCAGCATTTT CASSYTIGQGGRAQHF
TRBJ1-1 NA TRBV2 NA TGTGCCAGCATCCTCCGGGAGAGCACTGAAGCTTTCTTT CASILRESTEAFF
TRBJ2-1 NA TRBV5-4 NA TGTGCCAGCAGCTTTGGGCAGGGGTCCTACAATGAGCAGTTCTTC CASSFGQGSYNEQFF
TRBJ2-7 TRBD1 TRBV25-1 NA TGTGCCAGCAGTGCGAAATCGCAGACAGGGTCGGCGCAGGAGCAGTACTTC CASSAKSQTGSAQEQYF
TRBJ1-2 NA TRBV6-5 NA TGTGCCAGTTCCACTCCCGGACAGAACACCTTC CASSTPGQNTF
TRBJ2-1 TRBD1 TRBV6-5 NA TGTGCCAGCACACCAAGGACAGGGATAGACAATGAGCAGTTCTTC CASTPRTGIDNEQFF
TRBJ2-5 NA TRBV3-1/TRBV3-2 NA TGTGCCAGCAGCCTCCGGGAATTTCAAGAGACCCAGTACTTC CASSLREFQETQYF
TRBJ2-5 NA TRBV11-2 NA TGTGCCAGCAGCTACTCTAGAGTTGAGACCCAGTACTTC CASSYSRVETQYF
TRBJ2-1 TRBD2 TRBV7-6 NA TGTGCCAGCAGCTCAGGACTAGCGGGGGGCCTCTACAATGAGCAGTTCTTC CASSSGLAGGLYNEQFF
TRBJ2-3 TRBD2 TRBV7-9 NA TGTGCCAGCAGCTTAGGGCGGACTAGCGGATCCCGGGAGGGGGATACGCAGTATTTT CASSLGRTSGSREGDTQYF
TRBJ2-2 TRBD2 TRBV4-1 NA TGCGCCAGCAGCCCAGGACTAGCGGGGACCGGGGAGCTGTTTTTT CASSPGLAGTGELFF
TRBJ1-5 NA TRBV7-8 NA TGTGCCAGCAGCCTACGACTGTCCGGGCAGCCCCAGCATTTT CASSLRLSGQPQHF
TRBJ2-1 TRBD2 TRBV27 NA TGTGCCAGCAGTCTCACTAGCGGGAGAGACAATGAGCAGTTCTTC CASSLTSGRDNEQFF
TRBJ1-6 NA TRBV28 few TGTGCCAGCAGTTTCGAGGGCTATAATTCACCCCTCCACTTT CASSFEGYNSPLHF
TRBJ1-1 TRBD1 TRBV11-3 NA TGTGCCAGCAGCCCCAGTGGCAGGGGGACTGAAGCTTTCTTT CASSPSGRGTEAFF
TRBJ1-4 NA TRBV30 NA TGTGCCTGTCAACGGGGGAATGAAAAACTGTTTTTT CACQRGNEKLFF
TRBJ2-7 TRBD1 TRBV27 NA TGTGCCAGCAGTGTCGGACAGGGTCCCTACGAGCAGTACTTC CASSVGQGPYEQYF
TRBJ1-2 NA TRBV6-5 NA TGTGCCAGCAGTTACTCGACCGGGGAGAAATGGTATGGCTACACCTTC CASSYSTGEKWYGYTF
TRBJ2-2 TRBD1 TRBV2 NA TGTGCCAGCAGTAGACAGGGGTCTGTCACCGGGGAGCTGTTTTTT CASSRQGSVTGELFF
TRBJ2-5 TRBD2 TRBV13 many TGTGCCAGCAGCTTAGGCGGGCTAGCGGGGGCCACGTACCAAGAGACCCAGTACTTC CASSLGGLAGATYQETQYF
TRBJ2-3 TRBD2 TRBV7-8 once TGTGCCAGCAGCTCCTTTTCTAGCGGGGGGGAGATAGATACGCAGTATTTT CASSSFSSGGEIDTQYF
TRBJ2-3 TRBD2 TRBV6-5 NA TGTGCCAGCAGTTACGGACTAGCGGGGGCCCGTACGCAGTATTTT CASSYGLAGARTQYF